This T cell receptor beta chain was found in a study of tumor-infiltrating lymphocytes in primary liver carcinoma. Study information: Ages ranged from 30 to 69, with HCC or mixed HCC-cholangiocarcinoma. Recorded tumor stage was T1-T3 N0M0, with diameters of 4.2 to 10 cm. Per sample, productive TCRbeta reads numbered roughly 3.5 to 8 million, similar across tissue types. Regarding the study as a whole: Blood had a significantly lower top-250-clone fraction than tumors did (p = 0.039).

Blood RNA came from unsorted whole blood; germline DNA was also extracted. Concerning this clonotype: Antigen specificity is unknown.

Germline loops: CDR1 SGHNT, CDR2 YYREEE (reference sequence). The CDR3 runs to 14 residues. Trimming took off 2 bases at V and 5 bases at J, with 10 bases between the two ends. Synthesis of TCR beta cDNA was carried out from about 0.55 ug total RNA with a constant-region primer. What produced the TCR beta libraries was three nested multiplex PCR rounds using slightly modified ARM-PCR. Rounds one and two of PCR, each of around 9 cycles, were primed with TRBV1-TRBV30 forward primers and a C-beta reverse primer. TCRdb fed the multiplex PCR reads into MiXCR, producing one record per CDR3 protein. The repertoire holds more than 150,000 distinct CDR3 sequences, 60% seen once, with 70% to 80% in the top ten.

The sequencing input was peripheral blood. The sequence came from a man in his forties with primary liver carcinoma and hepatitis B virus infection. The chain recombines TRBV5-4 with TRBJ2-2; D is possibly TRBD2 (5 bases). The CDR3 nucleotides read TGTGCCAGCAGCTTCCGGGGAAGTACCGGGGAGCTGTTTTTT. Encoded protein: CASSFRGSTGELFF.